These 32 T cell receptor beta chains share one sample of origin, sequenced in a study of T cells in localized non-small cell lung cancer. Some clones are missing from TCRdb's copy, which holds only in-frame ones; the method was immunoSEQ multiplex PCR. The table records approximately 1,500 clones, approximately 25% of them present only once. The starting material was lung tumor tissue, obtained before any cancer treatment. Receptors were obtained from a male donor at least 60 years old with stage II lung adenocarcinoma.

This clone rates as large. This chain joins TRBV11-3 and TRBJ2-1; 10 bases line up with TRBD2. Losses at the gene ends were 3 bases for V and 11 bases for J; bases not matched to a gene: 10. Germline CDR1 SGHNT, CDR2 YENEEA. The CDR3 sequence is 15 residues long. The CDR3 DNA reads TGTGCCAGCAGCTTGCTAGCGGGAGATATTTTGCAGCAGTTCTTC. Translation gives CASSLLAGDILQQFF.

This clone showed up just a few times. Germline is not matched at one junction end, which may reflect a read error. The CDR3 protein is CASSPQPNEKLFF. Written as DNA, the CDR3 is TGTGCCAGCTCACCACAACCTAACGAAAAACTGTTTTTT. The rearrangement joins TRBV18 to TRBJ1-4, with D uncertain. Germline CDR1 is KGHSH and CDR2 is LQKENI. CDR3 length equals 13 residues.

This clone was seen a handful of times. The chain is built from TRBV6-8 and TRBJ1-5; D is possibly TRBD1 (5 bases). V lost 7 bases to trimming and J lost 4 bases, with 11 bases between them. The CDR3 runs to 13 residues. The germline CDR1 and CDR2 sequences are MNHGY and SAAAGT. CDR3 bases: TGTGCCAGCACGTGGACAATTAATCAGCCCCAGCATTTT. Translation: CASTWTINQPQHF.

In its sample, this clone was seen a few times. The rearrangement links TRBV11-3 to TRBJ2-7, with D perhaps matching TRBD1 or TRBD2 (5 bases each). The CDR3 extends over 14 amino acids. Trimming took off 5 bases at V and 6 bases at J, with 17 bases between the two ends. The V gene's germline CDR1 is SGHNT and CDR2 YENEEA. The DNA of the CDR3 is TGTGCCAGCAGCCACGGGACGGCTGCATCCGAGCAGTACTTC. This sequence encodes CASSHGTAASEQYF.

This clone was counted between two and nine times. The chain uses TRBV6-8 and TRBJ1-1; tentative D call: TRBD1 (6 bases). The V end lost 10 bases, the J end lost 3 bases, and 15 bases lay between the germline ends. The CDR3 is made up of 13 amino acids. Germline V gene sequence: CDR1 MNHGY, CDR2 SAAAGT. The DNA of the CDR3 is TGTGCCATCAGGGGCGGAGAGCACACTGAAGCTTTCTTT. Its protein product is CAIRGGEHTEAFF.

Within the sample, this clone is large. J is TRBJ2-7 and V is TRBV18, with 9 bases fitting TRBD2. CDR3 length: 15 amino acids. The V gene end was trimmed by 2 bases and the J gene end by 4 bases; junction bases not matched to a gene: 6. Germline lookup yields CDR1 KGHSH and CDR2 LQKENI. This CDR3 reads CASSPWSGGIYEQYF. CDR3 DNA sequence: TGTGCCAGCTCACCATGGAGCGGGGGGATATACGAGCAGTACTTC.

The V and J genes are TRBV5-1 and TRBJ1-4; 8 bases line up with TRBD1. Germline assignment: CDR1 SGHRS and CDR2 YFSETQ. The ends lost 4 bases at V and 2 bases at J; junction bases unmatched: 10. The CDR3 totals 17 residues. CDR3 coding DNA: TGCGCCAGCAGCCCGCGGACAGGGCTTGGGACTAATGAAAAACTGTTTTTT. Its translation: CASSPRTGLGTNEKLFF. The entire variable domain, with the rest obtained from reference TRBV5-1 and TRBJ1-4, is as follows: KAGVTQTPRYLIKTRGQQVTLSCSPISGHRSVSWYQQTPGQGLQFLFEYFSETQRNKGNFPGRFSGRQFSNSRSEMNVSTLELGDSALYLCASSPRTGLGTNEKLFFGSGTQLSVL.

The chain joins TRBV25-1 to TRBJ2-3; 9 bases align to TRBD2. V was pared by 4 bases and J by 5 bases, with 7 bases of the junction left unmatched. The germline CDR1 and CDR2 sequences are MGHDK and SYGVNS. The CDR3 length is 15 residues. The CDR3 loop is CASSVGGRGGDTQYF. In nucleotides, the CDR3 is TGTGCCAGCAGTGTTGGCGGGAGGGGTGGAGATACGCAGTATTTT. Together with reference TRBV25-1 and TRBJ2-3, the CDR3 gives the full variable domain: EADIYQTPRYLVIGTGKKITLECSQTMGHDKMYWYQQDPGMELHLIHYSYGVNSTEKGDLSSESTVSRIRTEHFPLTLESARPSHTSQYLCASSVGGRGGDTQYFGPGTRLTVL.

V gene TRBV5-1 combines with J gene TRBJ1-4, with TRBD1 identical over 7 bases. CDR3 size: 14 residues. Germline lookup yields CDR1 SGHRS and CDR2 YFSETQ. After removal of 4 bases from V and 3 bases from J, the junction contained 3 bases not matched to a gene. The CDR3 here is CASSRGQSNEKLFF. DNA for the CDR3: TGCGCCAGCAGCCGGGGACAGTCTAATGAAAAACTGTTTTTT.

V gene TRBV18 combines with J gene TRBJ1-1; D gene uncertain. The V end lost 3 bases, the J end lost 6 bases, and 11 bases lay between the germline ends. CDR1 KGHSH and CDR2 LQKENI come from the germline V gene. This CDR3 contains 13 residues. DNA for the CDR3: TGTGCCAGCTCACCCACCCCCCAGGCTGAAGCTTTCTTT. Protein product: CASSPTPQAEAFF.

This clone has a handful of counts. The CDR3 DNA reads TGTGCCAGCATCCTCGAGGCGGGACTCGCTACCTACGAGCAGTACTTC. It encodes CASILEAGLATYEQYF. The gene calls are TRBV6-8 and TRBJ2-7; D may be TRBD2 (6 bases). Germline V gives CDR1 MNHGY, CDR2 SAAAGT. The CDR3 runs to 16 residues. V gave up 7 bases and J gave up 2 bases, with 21 bases separating them.

This sequence joins TRBV29-1 and TRBJ2-7; 9 nucleotides line up with TRBD2. V shed 4 bases, J shed 3 bases, and the junction held 10 bases outside the gene matches. CDR3 length: 15 residues. Germline CDR1 is SQVTM and CDR2 is ANQGSEA. The DNA of the CDR3 is TGCAGCGTTGTTCCGGGGCTAGCGGGGAACTACGAGCAGTACTTC. It encodes CSVVPGLAGNYEQYF.

The V and J genes are TRBV6-8 and TRBJ1-2; 8 nucleotides match TRBD1. This CDR3 has 14 amino acids. The V gene's germline CDR1 is MNHGY and CDR2 SAAAGT. After removal of 1 base from V and 4 bases from J, the junction contained 2 bases not matched to a gene. The CDR3 spells CASSYLDRAYGYTF. The CDR3 bases are TGTGCCAGCAGTTACTTGGACAGGGCCTATGGCTACACCTTC.

The genes are TRBV30 and TRBJ1-3; TRBD1 is a possible D gene (6 bases). Per the germline V gene, CDR1 is GTSNPN and CDR2 is SVGIG (reference sequence). Trimming took 0 bases from V and 4 from J, leaving 10 bases between them. This CDR3 region has 14 residues. CDR3 in DNA: TGTGCCTGGAGTGTATGGGGGACAGGAAACACCATATATTTT. Protein: CAWSVWGTGNTIYF.

The V and J genes are TRBV6-8 and TRBJ1-3, with 7 positions matching TRBD1. The ends lost 3 bases at V and 0 bases at J; junction bases unmatched: 14. The germline CDR1 and CDR2 sequences are MNHGY and SAAAGT. The CDR3 is 19 amino acids. The CDR3 sequence is CASSYSSGGTVRSGNTIYF. CDR3 DNA sequence: TGTGCCAGCAGTTATTCGTCGGGGGGGACAGTCCGCTCTGGAAACACCATATATTTT.

By its share, this clone is medium-sized. The chain couples TRBV4-1 to TRBJ2-3; 9 bases align to TRBD1. Germline trimming cut 4 bases from V and 7 bases from J; bases unmatched to any gene: 9. Germline values: CDR1 MGHRA, CDR2 YSYEKL. CDR3 size: 15 residues. CDR3 DNA sequence: TGCGCCAGCAGCCCGGGACAGGGTGAGGGGTATACGCAGTATTTT. Its translation: CASSPGQGEGYTQYF.

This clone was observed a few times. The gene calls are TRBV4-1 and TRBJ2-7; tentative D call: TRBD2 (5 bases). V lost 4 bases to trimming and J lost 0 bases, with 13 bases between them. The CDR3 sequence is 15 residues long. Germline V lookup: CDR1 MGHRA, CDR2 YSYEKL. The CDR3 spells CASSPPSAGSYEQYF. CDR3 nucleotide sequence: TGCGCCAGCAGCCCGCCTTCGGCGGGCTCCTACGAGCAGTACTTC.

This clone was recorded a few times. CDR3 in amino acids: CASSPRRSSSYEQYF. The CDR3 bases are TGTGCCAGCTCACCAAGAAGGTCCAGCTCCTACGAGCAGTACTTC. The chain couples TRBV18 to TRBJ2-7; D uncertain. From germline, CDR1 is KGHSH and CDR2 LQKENI. Trimming cost V 2 bases and J 0 bases, with 11 bases left between them. This CDR3 is built from 15 residues. Full variable domain (remainder filled in from reference TRBV18 and TRBJ2-7): NAGVMQNPRHLVRRRGQEARLRCSPMKGHSHVYWYRQLPEEGLKFMVYLQKENIIDESGMPKERFSAEFPKEGPSILRIQQVVRGDSAAYFCASSPRRSSSYEQYFGPGTRLTVT.

This clone is large in the sample. The chain carries TRBV6-8 and TRBJ1-2; TRBD1 matches at 8 bases. The CDR3 runs to 14 residues. J was trimmed by 4 bases and V by 6 bases; bases with no gene match: 7. Germline CDR1 reads MNHGY; CDR2 reads SAAAGT. For the CDR3, the DNA is TGTGCCAGCAGGAGGACAGGGCGAGGCTATGGCTACACCTTC. This translates into CASRRTGRGYGYTF.

This clone came up a few times. The chain couples TRBV11-3 to TRBJ2-3, with 11 bases that match TRBD1. CDR3 length equals 15 residues. Germline V gives CDR1 SGHNT, CDR2 YENEEA. V lost 5 bases to trimming and J lost 4 bases; unmatched junction nucleotides: 5. The CDR3 loop reads CASSTDRGLADTQYF. The CDR3 region has the DNA TGTGCCAGCAGCACGGACAGGGGGCTGGCAGATACGCAGTATTTT.

By its share, this clone is large. The gene calls are TRBV11-3 and TRBJ1-1; D is possibly TRBD1 (6 bases). Trimming took 3 bases from V and 9 from J, leaving 17 bases between them. The germline V gene encodes CDR1 SGHNT and CDR2 YENEEA. The CDR3 consists of 14 residues. The CDR3 DNA reads as TGTGCCAGCAGCTTTTTGACAGGTACTTTACAAGCTTTCTTT. It yields the protein CASSFLTGTLQAFF.

The CDR3 sequence: CASSERTSGKETQYF. The CDR3 DNA follows: TGTGCCAGCAGCGAGAGGACTAGCGGGAAAGAGACCCAGTACTTC. The V call is TRBV25-1, the J call TRBJ2-5; TRBD2 matches 12 bases. Germline trimming cut 6 bases from V and 3 bases from J; bases unmatched to any gene: 5. The CDR3 loop spans 15 amino acids. Looked up from germline, CDR1 is MGHDK and CDR2 is SYGVNS.

The chain has TRBV15 and TRBJ2-1; the D is unclear. The germline gives CDR1 LNHNV, CDR2 YYDKDF (reference sequence). This CDR3 is 15 amino acids long. V dropped 1 base and J dropped 6 bases, with 13 bases sitting between them. DNA for the CDR3: TGTGCCACCAGCAGAGGGACCCTCCTACGCAATGAGCAGTTCTTC. As protein: CATSRGTLLRNEQFF. The variable domain in full, with the rest retrieved from reference TRBV15 and TRBJ2-1, is DAMVIQNPRYQVTQFGKPVTLSCSQTLNHNVMYWYQQKSSQAPKLLFHYYDKDFNNEADTPDNFQSRRPNTSFCFLDIRSPGLGDTAMYLCATSRGTLLRNEQFFGPGTRLTVL.

This chain uses TRBV19 with TRBJ2-6; D ambiguous. V dropped 5 bases and J dropped 0 bases, with 8 bases sitting between them. CDR1 LNHDA and CDR2 SQIVND come from the germline V gene (reference sequence). The CDR3 has 15 residues. The CDR3 here is CASSGGSSGANVLTF. CDR3 nucleotides: TGTGCCAGTAGTGGCGGCTCCTCTGGGGCCAACGTCCTGACTTTC.

The V and J genes are TRBV28 and TRBJ2-3, with 9 bases fitting TRBD1. The CDR3 runs 15 residues. Trimming took 6 bases from V and 2 from J; bases not matched to a gene: 6. CDR1 is MDHEN, CDR2 SYDVKM, per germline. As DNA, the CDR3 is TGTGCCAGCAGGACCGGGACAGGGCACACAGATACGCAGTATTTT. Its translation is CASRTGTGHTDTQYF.

The CDR3 reads CASSESRGWGELFF. CDR3 DNA: TGTGCCAGCAGTGAATCCAGAGGGTGGGGGGAGCTGTTTTTT. The gene calls are TRBV25-1 and TRBJ2-2; D may be TRBD2 (5 bases). V was pared by 1 base and J by 8 bases, with 11 bases between. The V gene's germline CDR1 is MGHDK and CDR2 SYGVNS. The CDR3 has 14 residues.

There are a few counts of this clone. V gene TRBV27 combines with J gene TRBJ1-2, with 7 bases fitting TRBD1. Germline CDR1 is MNHEY and CDR2 is SMNVEV (reference sequence). The CDR3 is 13 amino acids. V gave up 5 bases and J gave up 4 bases; unmatched junction bases: 4. The CDR3 DNA reads as TGTGCCAGCAGTCCCGGGACAGTCTATGGCTACACCTTC. Translated: CASSPGTVYGYTF.

The rearrangement uses TRBV11-3 and TRBJ2-1; D remains ambiguous. The germline V and J ends were trimmed by 5 bases and 6 bases, with 14 bases remaining between them. This CDR3 has 14 amino acids. Germline V CDR1 and CDR2: SGHNT, YENEEA. CDR3 residues: CASSPWALLNEQFF. CDR3 DNA: TGTGCCAGCAGCCCCTGGGCCCTCCTCAATGAGCAGTTCTTC.

V usage is TRBV6-8 and J usage is TRBJ2-2; no definite D call. V was pared by 10 bases and J by 6 bases, with 18 bases between. The CDR3 has 14 amino acids. CDR1 and CDR2 from the germline V gene are MNHGY and SAAAGT. CDR3 loop: CATLATYLAGELFF. In DNA, the CDR3 is TGTGCCACCTTGGCCACGTATTTGGCCGGGGAGCTGTTTTTT.

There are a few counts of this clone. This chain connects TRBV9 to TRBJ2-2; D might be TRBD2 (7 bases). Germline loops: CDR1 SGDLS, CDR2 YYNGEE. This CDR3 region has 15 residues. V lost 7 bases, J lost 2 bases, and 15 bases lay in between. CDR3 residues: CASGRGTTNTGELFF. The CDR3 region has the DNA TGTGCCAGCGGGAGGGGGACGACCAACACCGGGGAGCTGTTTTTT.

This chain links TRBV5-1 with TRBJ1-4; D possibly corresponds to TRBD1 (6 bases). Germline V gene lookup returns CDR1 SGHRS and CDR2 YFSETQ. CDR3 length: 15 amino acids. V was trimmed by 7 bases and J by 8 bases, leaving 21 bases between them. The CDR3, as DNA: TGCGCCAGCCGTCACGAAGGGGGAGTGTGGGAAAAACTGTTTTTT. Its protein is CASRHEGGVWEKLFF. Drawing the rest from reference TRBV5-1 and TRBJ1-4, the complete variable domain is KAGVTQTPRYLIKTRGQQVTLSCSPISGHRSVSWYQQTPGQGLQFLFEYFSETQRNKGNFPGRFSGRQFSNSRSEMNVSTLELGDSALYLCASRHEGGVWEKLFFGSGTQLSVL.

In its sample, this clone was seen a few times. One junction end disagrees with the germline gene, perhaps due to a read error. The V and J genes are TRBV11-3 and TRBJ1-2; 9 bases are a match to TRBD1. The CDR3 extends over 14 amino acids. Germline CDR1 and CDR2: SGHNT and YENEEA. The CDR3 coding sequence is TGTGCCAGCAGCCCCCGTCCCGGGACAGGGTACGGCTTCTTC. It is translated as CASSPRPGTGYGFF.